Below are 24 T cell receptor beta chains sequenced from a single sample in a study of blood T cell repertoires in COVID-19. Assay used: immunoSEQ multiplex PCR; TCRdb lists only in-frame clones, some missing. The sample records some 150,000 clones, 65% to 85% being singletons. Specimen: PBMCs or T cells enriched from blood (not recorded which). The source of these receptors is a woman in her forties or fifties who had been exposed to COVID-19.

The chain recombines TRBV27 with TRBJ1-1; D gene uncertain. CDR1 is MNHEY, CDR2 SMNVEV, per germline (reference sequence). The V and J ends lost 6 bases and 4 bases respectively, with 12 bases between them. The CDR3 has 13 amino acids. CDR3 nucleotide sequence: TGTGCCAGCAGGCAATCGTCCGGCACTGAAGCTTTCTTT. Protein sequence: CASRQSSGTEAFF.

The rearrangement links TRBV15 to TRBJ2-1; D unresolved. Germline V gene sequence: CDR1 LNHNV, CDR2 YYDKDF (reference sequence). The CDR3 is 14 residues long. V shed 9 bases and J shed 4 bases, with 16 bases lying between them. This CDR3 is CATSRGSKYNEQFF. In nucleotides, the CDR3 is TGTGCCACATCAAGAGGTAGCAAATACAATGAGCAGTTCTTC.

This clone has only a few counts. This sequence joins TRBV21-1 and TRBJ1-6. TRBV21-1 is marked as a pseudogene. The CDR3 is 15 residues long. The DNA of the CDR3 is TGTGCCAGCAGCAAAGTGAGGCGGAATAATTCACCCCTCCACTTT. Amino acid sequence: CASSKVRRNNSPLHF.

In DNA, the CDR3 is TGTGCCAGCAGCCAATTGAGCCAGGGGTCCTCCTACGAGCAGTACTTC. Its protein product is CASSQLSQGSSYEQYF. The chain employs TRBV4-2 and TRBJ2-7; weak D call: TRBD1 (6 bases). Trimming took 2 bases from V and 0 from J, leaving 14 bases between them. CDR1 is LGHNA, CDR2 YNFKEQ, per germline. The CDR3 sequence is 16 residues long.

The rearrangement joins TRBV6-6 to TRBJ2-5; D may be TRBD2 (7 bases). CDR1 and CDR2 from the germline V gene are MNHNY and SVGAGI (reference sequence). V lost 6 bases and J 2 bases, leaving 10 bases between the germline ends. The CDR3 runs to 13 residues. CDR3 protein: CASRGGGQETQYF. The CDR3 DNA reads TGTGCCAGCAGAGGGGGGGGGCAAGAGACCCAGTACTTC.

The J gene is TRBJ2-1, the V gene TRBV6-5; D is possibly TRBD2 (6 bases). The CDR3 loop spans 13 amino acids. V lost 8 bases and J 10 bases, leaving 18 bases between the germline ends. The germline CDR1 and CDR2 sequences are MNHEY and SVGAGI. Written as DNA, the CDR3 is TGTGCCAGCCGCCGGGACTCCCCGGTCGAGCAGTTCTTC. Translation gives CASRRDSPVEQFF.

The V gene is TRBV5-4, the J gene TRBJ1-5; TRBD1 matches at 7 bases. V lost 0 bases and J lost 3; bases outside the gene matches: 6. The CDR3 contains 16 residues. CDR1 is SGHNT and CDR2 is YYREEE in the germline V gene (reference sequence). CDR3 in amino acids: CASSLGGTADNQPQHF. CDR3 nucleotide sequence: TGTGCCAGCAGCTTGGGAGGGACAGCAGACAATCAGCCCCAGCATTTT. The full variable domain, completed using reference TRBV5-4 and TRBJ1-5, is ETGVTQSPTHLIKTRGQQVTLRCSSQSGHNTVSWYQQALGQGPQFIFQYYREEENGRGNFPPRFSGLQFPNYSSELNVNALELDDSALYLCASSLGGTADNQPQHFGDGTRLSIL.

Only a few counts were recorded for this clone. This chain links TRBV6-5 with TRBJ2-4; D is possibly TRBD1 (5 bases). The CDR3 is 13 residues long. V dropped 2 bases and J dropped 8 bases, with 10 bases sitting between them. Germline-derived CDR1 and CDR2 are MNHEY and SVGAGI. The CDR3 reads CASSYPGSHIQYF. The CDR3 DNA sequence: TGTGCCAGCAGTTACCCAGGGTCTCACATTCAGTACTTC.

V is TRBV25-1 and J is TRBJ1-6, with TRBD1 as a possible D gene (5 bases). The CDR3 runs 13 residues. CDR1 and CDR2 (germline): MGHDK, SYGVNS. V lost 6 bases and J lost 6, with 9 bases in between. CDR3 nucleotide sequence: TGTGCCAGCAGCGCAGGGTTTAATTCACCCCTCCACTTT. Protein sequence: CASSAGFNSPLHF.

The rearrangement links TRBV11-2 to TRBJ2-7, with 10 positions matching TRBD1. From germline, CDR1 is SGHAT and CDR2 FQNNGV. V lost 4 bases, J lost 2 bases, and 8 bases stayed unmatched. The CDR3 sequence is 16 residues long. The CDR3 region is CASSSIAGTGAYEQYF. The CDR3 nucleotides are TGTGCCAGCAGCTCAATTGCAGGGACAGGGGCCTACGAGCAGTACTTC.

The CDR3 here is CASTPYISGDYEQYF. CDR3 in DNA: TGTGCCAGCACCCCGTATATTAGCGGGGACTACGAGCAGTACTTC. The V gene is TRBV5-6, the J gene TRBJ2-7, with 8 bases identical to TRBD2. Germline lookup yields CDR1 SGHDT and CDR2 YYEEEE. V gave up 6 bases and J gave up 3 bases; unmatched junction bases: 11. The CDR3 is made up of 15 amino acids.

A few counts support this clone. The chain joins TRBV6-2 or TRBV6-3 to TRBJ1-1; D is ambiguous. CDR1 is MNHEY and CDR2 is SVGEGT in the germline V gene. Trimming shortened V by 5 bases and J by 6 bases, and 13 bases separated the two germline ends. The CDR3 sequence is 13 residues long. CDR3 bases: TGTGCCAGCAGTGCCCTAATAGTGGCTGAAGCTTTCTTT. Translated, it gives CASSALIVAEAFF.

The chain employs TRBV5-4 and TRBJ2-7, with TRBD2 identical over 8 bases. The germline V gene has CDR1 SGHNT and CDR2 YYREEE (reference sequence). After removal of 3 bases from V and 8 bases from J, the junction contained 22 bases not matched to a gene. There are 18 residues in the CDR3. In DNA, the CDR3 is TGTGCCAGCAGCTCCCCCCGACTAGCAGCCCTCGGGGGGGCCAAGCAGTACTTC. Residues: CASSSPRLAALGGAKQYF.

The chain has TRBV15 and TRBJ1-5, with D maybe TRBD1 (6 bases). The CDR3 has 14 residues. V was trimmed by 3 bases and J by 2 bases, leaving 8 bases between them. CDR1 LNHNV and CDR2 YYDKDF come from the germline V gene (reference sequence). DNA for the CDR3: TGTGCCACCAGCAGGGCAGGGGGCAATCAGCCCCAGCATTTT. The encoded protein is CATSRAGGNQPQHF.

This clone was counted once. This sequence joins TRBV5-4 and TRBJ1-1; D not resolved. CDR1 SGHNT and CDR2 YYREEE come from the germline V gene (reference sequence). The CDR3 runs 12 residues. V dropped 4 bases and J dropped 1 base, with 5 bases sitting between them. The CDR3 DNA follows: TGTGCCAGCAGCCTACGGAACACTGAAGCTTTCTTT. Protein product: CASSLRNTEAFF. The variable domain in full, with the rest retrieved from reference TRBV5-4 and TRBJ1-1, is ETGVTQSPTHLIKTRGQQVTLRCSSQSGHNTVSWYQQALGQGPQFIFQYYREEENGRGNFPPRFSGLQFPNYSSELNVNALELDDSALYLCASSLRNTEAFFGQGTRLTVV.

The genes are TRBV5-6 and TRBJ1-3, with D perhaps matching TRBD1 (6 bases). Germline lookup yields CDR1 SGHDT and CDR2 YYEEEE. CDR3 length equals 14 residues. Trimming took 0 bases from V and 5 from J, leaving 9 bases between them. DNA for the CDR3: TGTGCCAGCAGCTTGGACAGGGTTAGAAACACCATATATTTT. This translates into CASSLDRVRNTIYF. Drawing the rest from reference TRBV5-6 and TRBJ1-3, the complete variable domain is DAGVTQSPTHLIKTRGQQVTLRCSPKSGHDTVSWYQQALGQGPQFIFQYYEEEERQRGNFPDRFSGHQFPNYSSELNVNALLLGDSALYLCASSLDRVRNTIYFGEGSWLTVV.

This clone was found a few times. The CDR3 here is CASSGTGHTEAFF. The DNA of the CDR3 is TGTGCCAGCAGTGGGACAGGGCATACTGAAGCTTTCTTT. The V call is TRBV27, the J call TRBJ1-1; 9 bases fit TRBD1. Germline CDR1 and CDR2: MNHEY and SMNVEV (reference sequence). Germline trimming cut 5 bases from V and 5 bases from J; bases unmatched to any gene: 3. The CDR3 spans 13 residues.

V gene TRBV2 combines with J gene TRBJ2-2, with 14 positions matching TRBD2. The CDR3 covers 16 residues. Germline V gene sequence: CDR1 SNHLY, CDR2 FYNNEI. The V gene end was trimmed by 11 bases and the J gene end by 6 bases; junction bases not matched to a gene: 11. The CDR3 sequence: CAASRLAGGPAGELFF. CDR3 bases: TGTGCCGCCTCGAGACTAGCGGGAGGGCCCGCCGGGGAGCTGTTTTTT.

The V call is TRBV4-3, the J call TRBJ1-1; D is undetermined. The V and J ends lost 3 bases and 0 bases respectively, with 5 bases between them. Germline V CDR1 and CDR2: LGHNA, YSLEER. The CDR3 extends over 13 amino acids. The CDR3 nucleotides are TGCGCCAGCAGCCAGCTACTGAACACTGAAGCTTTCTTT. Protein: CASSQLLNTEAFF.

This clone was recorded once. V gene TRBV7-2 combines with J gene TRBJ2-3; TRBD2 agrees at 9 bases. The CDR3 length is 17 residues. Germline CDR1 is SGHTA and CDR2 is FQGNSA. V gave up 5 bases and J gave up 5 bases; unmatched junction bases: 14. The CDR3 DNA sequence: TGTGCCAGCAGCCCCAGGGGGAGCGGGGGGCGGGGAGATACGCAGTATTTT. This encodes CASSPRGSGGRGDTQYF.

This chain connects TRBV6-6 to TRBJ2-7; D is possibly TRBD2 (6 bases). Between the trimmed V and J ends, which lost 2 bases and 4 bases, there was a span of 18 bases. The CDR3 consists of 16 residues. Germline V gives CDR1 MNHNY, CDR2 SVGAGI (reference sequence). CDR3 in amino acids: CASSYLSSALTYEQYF. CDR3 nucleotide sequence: TGTGCCAGCAGTTACCTCTCTAGCGCACTTACGTACGAGCAGTACTTC.

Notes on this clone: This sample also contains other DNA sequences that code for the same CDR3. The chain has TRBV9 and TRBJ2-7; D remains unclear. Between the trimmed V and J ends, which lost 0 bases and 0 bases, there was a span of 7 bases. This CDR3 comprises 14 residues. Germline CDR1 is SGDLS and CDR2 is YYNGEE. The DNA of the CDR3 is TGTGCCAGCAGCGTAGGTGGCAGCTCCTACGAGCAGTACTTC. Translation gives CASSVGGSSYEQYF.

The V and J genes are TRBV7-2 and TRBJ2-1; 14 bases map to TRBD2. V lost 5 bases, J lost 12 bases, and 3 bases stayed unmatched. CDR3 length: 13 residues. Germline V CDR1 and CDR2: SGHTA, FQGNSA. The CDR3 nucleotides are TGTGCCAGCAGCCTAGGACTAGCGGGAGGGCAGTTCTTC. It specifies CASSLGLAGGQFF.

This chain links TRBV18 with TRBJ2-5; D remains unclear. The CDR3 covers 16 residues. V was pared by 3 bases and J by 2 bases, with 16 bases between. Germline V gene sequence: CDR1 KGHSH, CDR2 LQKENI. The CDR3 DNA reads TGTGCCAGCTCACCCCTTCACAGCTTCTCACAAGAGACCCAGTACTTC. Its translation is CASSPLHSFSQETQYF.